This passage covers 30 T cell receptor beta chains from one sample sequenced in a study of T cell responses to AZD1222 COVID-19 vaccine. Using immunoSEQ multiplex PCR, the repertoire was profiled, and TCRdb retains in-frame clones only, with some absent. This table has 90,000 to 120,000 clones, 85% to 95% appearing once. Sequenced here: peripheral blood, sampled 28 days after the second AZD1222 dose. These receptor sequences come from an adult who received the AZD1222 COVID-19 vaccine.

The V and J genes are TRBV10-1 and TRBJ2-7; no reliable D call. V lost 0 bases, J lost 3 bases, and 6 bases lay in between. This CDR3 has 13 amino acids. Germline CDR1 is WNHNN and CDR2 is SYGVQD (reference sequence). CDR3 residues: CASSESGLYEQYF. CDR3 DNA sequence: TGCGCCAGCAGTGAGTCCGGTCTCTACGAGCAGTACTTC.

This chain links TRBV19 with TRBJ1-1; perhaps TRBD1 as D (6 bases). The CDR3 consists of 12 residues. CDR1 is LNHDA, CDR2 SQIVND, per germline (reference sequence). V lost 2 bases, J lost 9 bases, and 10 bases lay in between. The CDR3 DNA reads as TGTGCCAGTAGTATAATAGGGGGTAAAGCTTTCTTT. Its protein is CASSIIGGKAFF.

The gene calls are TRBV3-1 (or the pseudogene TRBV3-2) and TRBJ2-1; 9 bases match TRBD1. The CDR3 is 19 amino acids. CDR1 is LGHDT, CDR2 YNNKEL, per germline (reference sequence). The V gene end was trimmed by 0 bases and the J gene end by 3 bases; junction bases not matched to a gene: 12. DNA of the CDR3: TGTGCCAGCAGCCAAGATAGGCGGACAGGGGTCAAGAACTACAATGAGCAGTTCTTC. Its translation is CASSQDRRTGVKNYNEQFF.

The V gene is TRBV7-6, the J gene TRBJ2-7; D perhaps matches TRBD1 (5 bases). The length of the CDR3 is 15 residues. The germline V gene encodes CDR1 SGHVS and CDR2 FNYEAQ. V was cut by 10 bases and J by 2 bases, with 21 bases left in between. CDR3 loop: CATPLNRSGTYEQYF. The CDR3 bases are TGTGCCACCCCCCTTAACAGGTCCGGAACCTACGAGCAGTACTTC.

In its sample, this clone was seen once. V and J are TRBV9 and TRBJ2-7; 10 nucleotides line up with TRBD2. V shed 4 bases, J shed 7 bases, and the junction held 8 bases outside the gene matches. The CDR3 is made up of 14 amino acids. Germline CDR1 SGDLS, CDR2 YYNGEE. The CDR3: CASSPFTSGVEQYF. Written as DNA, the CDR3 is TGTGCCAGCAGCCCATTCACTAGCGGGGTTGAGCAGTACTTC.

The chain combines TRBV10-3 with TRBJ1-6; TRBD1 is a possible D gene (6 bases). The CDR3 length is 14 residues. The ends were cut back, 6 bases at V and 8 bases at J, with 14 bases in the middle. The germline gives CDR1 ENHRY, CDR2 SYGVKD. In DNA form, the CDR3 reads TGTGCCATCAGGGTTGGACAGCCCGATTCACCCCTCCACTTT. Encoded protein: CAIRVGQPDSPLHF.

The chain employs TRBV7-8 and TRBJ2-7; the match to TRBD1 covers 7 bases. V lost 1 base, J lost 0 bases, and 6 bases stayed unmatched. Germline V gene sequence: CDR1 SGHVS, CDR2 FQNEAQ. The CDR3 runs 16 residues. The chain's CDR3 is CASSLEGQTSSYEQYF. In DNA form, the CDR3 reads TGTGCCAGCAGCTTAGAGGGACAGACGAGCTCCTACGAGCAGTACTTC.

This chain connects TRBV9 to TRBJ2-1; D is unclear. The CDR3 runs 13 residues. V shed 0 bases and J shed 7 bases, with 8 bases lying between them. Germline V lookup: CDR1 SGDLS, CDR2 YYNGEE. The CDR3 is CASSVVNSNEQFF. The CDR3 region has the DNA TGTGCCAGCAGCGTAGTGAATAGTAATGAGCAGTTCTTC.

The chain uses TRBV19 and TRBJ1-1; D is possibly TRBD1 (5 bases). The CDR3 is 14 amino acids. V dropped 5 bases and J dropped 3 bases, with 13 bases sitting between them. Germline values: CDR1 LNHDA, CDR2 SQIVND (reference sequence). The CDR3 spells CASSGRDGDTEAFF. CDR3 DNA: TGTGCCAGTAGTGGCCGGGACGGGGACACTGAAGCTTTCTTT.

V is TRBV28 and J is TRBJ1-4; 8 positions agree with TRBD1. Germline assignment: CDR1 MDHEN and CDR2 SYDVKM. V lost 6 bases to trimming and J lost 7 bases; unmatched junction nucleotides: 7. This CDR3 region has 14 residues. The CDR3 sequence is CASSPGGGIEKLFF. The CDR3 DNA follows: TGTGCCAGCAGCCCAGGGGGCGGGATTGAAAAACTGTTTTTT. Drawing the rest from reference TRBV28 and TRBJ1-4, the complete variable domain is DVKVTQSSRYLVKRTGEKVFLECVQDMDHENMFWYRQDPGLGLRLIYFSYDVKMKEKGDIPEGYSVSREKKERFSLILESASTNQTSMYLCASSPGGGIEKLFFGSGTQLSVL.

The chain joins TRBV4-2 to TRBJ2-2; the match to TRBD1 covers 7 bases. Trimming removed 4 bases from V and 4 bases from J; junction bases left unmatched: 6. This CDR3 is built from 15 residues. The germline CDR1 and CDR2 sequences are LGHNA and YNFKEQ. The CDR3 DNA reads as TGTGCCAGCAGCCCCGGACAGGCGGCCACCGGGGAGCTGTTTTTT. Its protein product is CASSPGQAATGELFF.

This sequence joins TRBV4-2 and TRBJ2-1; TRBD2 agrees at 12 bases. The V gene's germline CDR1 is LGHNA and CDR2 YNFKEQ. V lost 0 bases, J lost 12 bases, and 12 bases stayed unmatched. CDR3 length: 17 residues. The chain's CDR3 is CASSQDEAGLAGLWQFF. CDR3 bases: TGTGCCAGCAGCCAAGATGAGGCGGGACTAGCGGGTCTCTGGCAGTTCTTC.

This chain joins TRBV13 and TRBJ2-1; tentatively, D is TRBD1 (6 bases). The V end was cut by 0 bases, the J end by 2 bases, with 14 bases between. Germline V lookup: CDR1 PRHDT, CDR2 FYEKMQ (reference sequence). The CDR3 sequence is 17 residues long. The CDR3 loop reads CASSLGRTAPTYNEQFF. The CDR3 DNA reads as TGTGCCAGCAGCTTAGGCCGGACAGCCCCAACCTACAATGAGCAGTTCTTC.

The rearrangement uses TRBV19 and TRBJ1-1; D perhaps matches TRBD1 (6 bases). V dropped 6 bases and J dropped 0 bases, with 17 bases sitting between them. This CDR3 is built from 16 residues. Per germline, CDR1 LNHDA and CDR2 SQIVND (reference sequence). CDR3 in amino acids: CASRTPRDTVNTEAFF. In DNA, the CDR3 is TGTGCCAGTAGAACCCCAAGGGACACCGTGAACACTGAAGCTTTCTTT.

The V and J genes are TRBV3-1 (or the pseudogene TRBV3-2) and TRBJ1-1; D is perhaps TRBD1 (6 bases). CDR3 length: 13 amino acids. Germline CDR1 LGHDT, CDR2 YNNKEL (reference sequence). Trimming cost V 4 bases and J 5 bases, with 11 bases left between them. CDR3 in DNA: TGTGCCAGCAGCCCCGGGGGCGATACTGAAGCTTTCTTT. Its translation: CASSPGGDTEAFF.

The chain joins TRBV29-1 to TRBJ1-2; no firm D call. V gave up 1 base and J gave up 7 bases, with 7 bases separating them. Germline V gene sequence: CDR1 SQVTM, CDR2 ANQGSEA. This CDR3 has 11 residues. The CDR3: CSVEVMSGYTF. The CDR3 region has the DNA TGCAGCGTTGAAGTGATGAGTGGCTACACCTTC.

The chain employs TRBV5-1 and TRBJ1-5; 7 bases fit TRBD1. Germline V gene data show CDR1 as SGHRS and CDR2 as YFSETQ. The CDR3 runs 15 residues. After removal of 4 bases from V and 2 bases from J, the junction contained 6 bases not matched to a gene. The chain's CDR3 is CASSTGQEGNQPQHF. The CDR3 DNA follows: TGCGCCAGCAGCACCGGACAGGAGGGCAATCAGCCCCAGCATTTT. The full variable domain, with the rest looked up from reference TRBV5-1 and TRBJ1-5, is KAGVTQTPRYLIKTRGQQVTLSCSPISGHRSVSWYQQTPGQGLQFLFEYFSETQRNKGNFPGRFSGRQFSNSRSEMNVSTLELGDSALYLCASSTGQEGNQPQHFGDGTRLSIL.

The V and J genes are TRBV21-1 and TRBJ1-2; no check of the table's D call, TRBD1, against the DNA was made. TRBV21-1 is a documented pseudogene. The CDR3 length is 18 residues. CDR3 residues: CASSPTQDRGRSYYGYTF. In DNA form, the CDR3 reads TGTGCCAGCAGCCCTACCCAGGACAGGGGAAGATCTTACTATGGCTACACCTTC.

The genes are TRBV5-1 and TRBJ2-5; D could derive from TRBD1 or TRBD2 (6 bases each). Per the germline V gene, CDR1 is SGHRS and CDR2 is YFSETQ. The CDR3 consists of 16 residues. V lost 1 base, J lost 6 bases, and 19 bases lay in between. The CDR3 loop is CASSLSMTRGQKTQYF. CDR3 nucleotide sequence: TGCGCCAGCAGCTTGAGTATGACTAGAGGACAGAAGACCCAGTACTTC.

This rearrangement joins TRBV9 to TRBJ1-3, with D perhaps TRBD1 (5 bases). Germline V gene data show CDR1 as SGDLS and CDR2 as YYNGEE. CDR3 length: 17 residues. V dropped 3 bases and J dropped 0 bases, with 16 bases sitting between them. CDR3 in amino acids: CASSGRDFVLSGNTIYF. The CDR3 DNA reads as TGTGCCAGCAGCGGCCGGGACTTTGTCCTCTCTGGAAACACCATATATTTT.

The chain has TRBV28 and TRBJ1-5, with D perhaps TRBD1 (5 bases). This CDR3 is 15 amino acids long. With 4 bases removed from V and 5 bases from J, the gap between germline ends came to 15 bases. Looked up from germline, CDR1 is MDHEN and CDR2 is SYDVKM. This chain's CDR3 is CASSSSRTIYQPQHF. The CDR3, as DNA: TGTGCCAGCAGTTCCTCGCGGACAATATATCAGCCCCAGCATTTT.

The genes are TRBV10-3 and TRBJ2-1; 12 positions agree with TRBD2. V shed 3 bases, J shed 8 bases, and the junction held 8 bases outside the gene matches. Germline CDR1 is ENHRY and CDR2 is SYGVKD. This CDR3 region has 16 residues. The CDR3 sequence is CAISDPTSGRIYEQFF. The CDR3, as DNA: TGTGCCATCAGTGACCCGACTAGCGGGAGAATATATGAGCAGTTCTTC.

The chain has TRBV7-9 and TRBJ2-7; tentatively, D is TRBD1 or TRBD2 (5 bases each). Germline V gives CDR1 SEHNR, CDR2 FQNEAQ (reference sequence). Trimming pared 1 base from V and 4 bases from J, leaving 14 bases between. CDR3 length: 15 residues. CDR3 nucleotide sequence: TGTGCCAGCAGCTTAGACGGCAGGGAGTGGTACGAGCAGTACTTC. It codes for CASSLDGREWYEQYF.

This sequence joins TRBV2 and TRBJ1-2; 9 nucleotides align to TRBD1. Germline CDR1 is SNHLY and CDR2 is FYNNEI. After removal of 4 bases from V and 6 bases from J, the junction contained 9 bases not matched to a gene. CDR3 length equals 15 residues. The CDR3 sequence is CASSADRGDLHGYTF. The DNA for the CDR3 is TGTGCCAGCAGTGCGGACAGGGGCGATCTGCATGGCTACACCTTC.

CDR3 loop: CASRDDWYGYTF. The CDR3 DNA follows: TGTGCCAGCAGGGACGATTGGTATGGCTACACCTTC. The chain joins TRBV6-5 to TRBJ1-2; no clear D gene. CDR1 is MNHEY, CDR2 SVGAGI, per germline. CDR3 length: 12 amino acids. Trimming removed 6 bases from V and 5 bases from J, with 10 bases in between.

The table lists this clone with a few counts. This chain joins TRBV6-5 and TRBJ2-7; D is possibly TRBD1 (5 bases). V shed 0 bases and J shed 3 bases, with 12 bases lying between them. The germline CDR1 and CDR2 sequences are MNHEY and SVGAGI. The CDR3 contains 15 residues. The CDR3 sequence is CASSYSIHQGYEQYF. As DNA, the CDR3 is TGTGCCAGCAGTTACTCGATCCACCAGGGCTACGAGCAGTACTTC.

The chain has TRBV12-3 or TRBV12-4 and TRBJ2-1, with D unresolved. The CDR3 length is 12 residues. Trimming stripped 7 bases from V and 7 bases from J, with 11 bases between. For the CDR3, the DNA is TGTGCCAGCACACCAGCAGGAAATGAGCAGTTCTTC. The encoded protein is CASTPAGNEQFF.

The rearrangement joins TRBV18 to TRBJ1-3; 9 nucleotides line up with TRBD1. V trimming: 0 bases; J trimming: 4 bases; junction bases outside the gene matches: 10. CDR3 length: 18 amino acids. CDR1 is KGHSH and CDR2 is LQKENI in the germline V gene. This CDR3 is CASSPPPGTGYLGNTIYF. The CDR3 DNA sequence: TGTGCCAGCTCACCACCTCCCGGGACAGGGTATCTAGGAAACACCATATATTTT. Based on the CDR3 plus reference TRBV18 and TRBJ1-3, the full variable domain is NAGVMQNPRHLVRRRGQEARLRCSPMKGHSHVYWYRQLPEEGLKFMVYLQKENIIDESGMPKERFSAEFPKEGPSILRIQQVVRGDSAAYFCASSPPPGTGYLGNTIYFGEGSWLTVV.

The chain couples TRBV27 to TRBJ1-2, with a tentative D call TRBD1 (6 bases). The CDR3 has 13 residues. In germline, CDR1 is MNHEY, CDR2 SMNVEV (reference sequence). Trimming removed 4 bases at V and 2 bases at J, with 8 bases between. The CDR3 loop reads CASSSTGNYGYTF. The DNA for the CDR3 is TGTGCCAGCAGTTCCACAGGGAACTATGGCTACACCTTC.

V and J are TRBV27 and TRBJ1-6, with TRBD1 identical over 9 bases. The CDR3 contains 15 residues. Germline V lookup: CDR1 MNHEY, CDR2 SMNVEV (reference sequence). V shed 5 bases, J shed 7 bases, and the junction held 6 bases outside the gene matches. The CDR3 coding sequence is TGTGCCAGCAGTATACAGGGGGCGGTGAATTCACCCCTCCACTTT. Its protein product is CASSIQGAVNSPLHF.